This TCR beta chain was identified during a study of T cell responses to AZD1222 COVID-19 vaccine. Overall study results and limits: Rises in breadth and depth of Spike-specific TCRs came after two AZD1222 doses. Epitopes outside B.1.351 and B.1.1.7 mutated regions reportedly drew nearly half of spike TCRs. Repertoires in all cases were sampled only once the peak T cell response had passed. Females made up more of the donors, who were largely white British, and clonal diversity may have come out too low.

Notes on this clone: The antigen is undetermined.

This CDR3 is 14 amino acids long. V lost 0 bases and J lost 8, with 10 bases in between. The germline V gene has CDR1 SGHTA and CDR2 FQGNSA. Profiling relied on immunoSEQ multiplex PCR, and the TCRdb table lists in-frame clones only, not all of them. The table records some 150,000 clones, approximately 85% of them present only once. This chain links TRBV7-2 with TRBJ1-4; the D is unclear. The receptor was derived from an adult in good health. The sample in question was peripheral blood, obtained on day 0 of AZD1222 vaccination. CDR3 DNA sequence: TGTGCCAGCAGCTTAGCGGGGATCGGCGAAAAACTGTTTTTT. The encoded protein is CASSLAGIGEKLFF. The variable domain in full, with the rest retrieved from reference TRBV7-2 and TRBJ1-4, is GAGVSQSPSNKVTEKGKDVELRCDPISGHTALYWYRQSLGQGLEFLIYFQGNSAPDKSGLPSDRFSAERTGGSVSTLTIQRTQQEDSAVYLCASSLAGIGEKLFFGSGTQLSVL.